The clone carrying this T cell receptor beta chain was detected only once. As yet, its antigen is unknown. The sample has other DNA sequences that encode this CDR3 too. Naive CD8 isolation took CD45RO-negative cells positively selected for CCR7 and excluded terminally differentiated effector memory CD45RA+ cells. The study drew all its donors from Caucasian adults living in Nashville, Tennessee. The table came from immunoSEQ multiplex PCR; TCRdb's copy has only in-frame clones and leaves some out. The data hold under 850,000 clones, with approximately 92% observed a single time. The sample comes from a study of shared clonotypes between healthy human individuals. Study-level information: Each donor contributed plates that comprised three CD4 naive, three CD4 memory, two CD8 naive and one CD8 memory. Findings of the study overall: Large sequencing depth failed to make sorted-subset sequencing complete, rarefaction showed.

CDR1 is PRHDT and CDR2 is FYEKMQ in the germline V gene (reference sequence). This CDR3 is built from 14 residues. The V end was cut by 0 bases, the J end by 2 bases, with 8 bases between. The TCR originated in a man aged 30-40 years in good health. The genes are TRBV13 and TRBJ2-7, with D perhaps TRBD2 (5 bases). What was sequenced was naive CD8+ T cells sorted from blood. CDR3 loop: CASSLGTGTYEQYF. In nucleotides, the CDR3 is TGTGCCAGCAGCTTAGGCACGGGGACCTACGAGCAGTACTTC.